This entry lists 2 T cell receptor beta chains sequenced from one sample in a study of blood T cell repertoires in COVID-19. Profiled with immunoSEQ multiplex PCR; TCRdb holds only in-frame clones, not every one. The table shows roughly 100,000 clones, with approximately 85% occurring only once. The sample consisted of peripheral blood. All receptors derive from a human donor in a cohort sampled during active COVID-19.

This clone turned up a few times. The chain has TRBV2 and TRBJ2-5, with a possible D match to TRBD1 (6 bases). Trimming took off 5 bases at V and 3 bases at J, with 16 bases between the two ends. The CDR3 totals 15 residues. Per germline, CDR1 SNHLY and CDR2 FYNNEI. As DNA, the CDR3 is TGTGCCAGCAGTAAGCTAACAGGGCGGGAAGAGACCCAGTACTTC. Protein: CASSKLTGREETQYF.

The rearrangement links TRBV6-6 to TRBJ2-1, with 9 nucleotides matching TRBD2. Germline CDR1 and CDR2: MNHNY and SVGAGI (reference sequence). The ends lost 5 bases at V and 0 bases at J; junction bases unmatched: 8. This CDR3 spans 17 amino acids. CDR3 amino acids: CASSRLAVLSSYNEQFF. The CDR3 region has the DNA TGTGCCAGCAGTCGACTAGCGGTGCTGAGCTCCTACAATGAGCAGTTCTTC.